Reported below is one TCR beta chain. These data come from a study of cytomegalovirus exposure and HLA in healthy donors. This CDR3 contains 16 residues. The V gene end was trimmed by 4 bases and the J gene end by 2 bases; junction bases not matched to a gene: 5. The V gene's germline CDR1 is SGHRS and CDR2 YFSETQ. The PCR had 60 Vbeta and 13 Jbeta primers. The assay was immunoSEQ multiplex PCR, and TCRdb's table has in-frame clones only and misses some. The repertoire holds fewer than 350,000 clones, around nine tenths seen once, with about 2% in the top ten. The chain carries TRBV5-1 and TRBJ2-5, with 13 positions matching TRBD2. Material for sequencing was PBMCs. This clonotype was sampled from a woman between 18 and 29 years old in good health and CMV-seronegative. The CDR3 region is CASSLGLAGAQETQYF. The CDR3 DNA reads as TGCGCCAGCAGCCTCGGACTAGCGGGGGCTCAAGAGACCCAGTACTTC.